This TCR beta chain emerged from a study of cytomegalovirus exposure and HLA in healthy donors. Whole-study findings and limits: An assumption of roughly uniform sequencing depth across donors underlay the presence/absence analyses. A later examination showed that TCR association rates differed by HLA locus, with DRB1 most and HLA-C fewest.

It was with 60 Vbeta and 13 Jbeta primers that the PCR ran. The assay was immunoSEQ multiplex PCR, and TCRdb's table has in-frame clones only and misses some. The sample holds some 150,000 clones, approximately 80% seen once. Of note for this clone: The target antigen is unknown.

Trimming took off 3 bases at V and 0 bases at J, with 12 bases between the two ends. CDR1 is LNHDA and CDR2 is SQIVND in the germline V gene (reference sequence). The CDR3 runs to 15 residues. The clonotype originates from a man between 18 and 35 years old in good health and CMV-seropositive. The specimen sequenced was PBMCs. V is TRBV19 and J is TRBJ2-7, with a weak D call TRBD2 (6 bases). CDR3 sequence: CASSMRAGSSYEQYF. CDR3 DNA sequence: TGTGCCAGTAGTATGAGGGCCGGGAGCTCCTACGAGCAGTACTTC.